The rows below give T cell receptor beta chains drawn from one sample of a study of control samples from healthy donors and cancer patients. Here immunoSEQ multiplex PCR was the method, and the copy in TCRdb shows in-frame clones only, minus some. The sample lists 89,000 or so clones, more than 75% occurring once. The sequenced sample consisted of blood. Source of these receptors: a man aged 50 or older in good health. Each CDR3 is given with its conserved first and last residue. Each record gives: J gene, D gene, V gene, clone size, CDR3 protein, CDR3 DNA. A D gene is named only where the DNA matches it firmly. Some rows mark clone size as missing; the rest say once, few, many or name a class of expanded clone.

TRBJ2-5,NA,TRBV18,NA,CASSPRNQETQYF,TGTGCCAGCTCACCAAGGAACCAAGAGACCCAGTACTTC
TRBJ2-3,TRBD2,TRBV27,NA,CASSLYPALATDTQYF,TGTGCCAGCAGTTTATACCCGGCACTAGCGACAGATACGCAGTATTTT
TRBJ1-6,NA,TRBV19,NA,CASNRENNSPLHF,TGTGCCAGTAACCGGGAGAATAATTCACCCCTCCACTTT
TRBJ1-1,NA,TRBV14,NA,CASNPTGLNTEAFF,TGTGCCAGCAATCCTACGGGACTGAACACTGAAGCTTTCTTT
TRBJ1-1,NA,TRBV6-2/TRBV6-3,NA,CASSSHSVLDTEAFF,TGTGCCAGCAGTTCCCACAGTGTTTTGGACACTGAAGCTTTCTTT
TRBJ2-5,NA,TRBV20-1,NA,CSASQQQETQYF,TGCAGTGCTAGTCAACAGCAAGAGACCCAGTACTTC
TRBJ1-1,TRBD1,TRBV2,NA,CASKSSGGGTEAFF,TGTGCCAGCAAGAGCTCAGGGGGAGGCACTGAAGCTTTCTTT
TRBJ1-1,NA,TRBV19,NA,CASRPRQSLNTEAFF,TGTGCCAGTAGACCCCGACAGTCCCTCAACACTGAAGCTTTCTTT
TRBJ2-7,NA,TRBV11-3,once,CASSLDLKASLHEQYF,TGTGCCAGCAGCTTAGATCTTAAAGCTAGCCTCCACGAGCAGTACTTC
TRBJ1-2,TRBD1,TRBV7-2,NA,CASSLGRPGGGYGYTF,TGTGCCAGCAGCTTAGGACGTCCAGGGGGCGGCTATGGCTACACCTTC
TRBJ1-2,TRBD1,TRBV9,few,CASSVGAGGAYGYTF,TGTGCCAGCAGCGTAGGGGCAGGGGGCGCCTATGGCTACACCTTC
TRBJ1-2,NA,TRBV25-1,NA,CASSGSGTQFTNYGYTF,TGTGCCAGCAGTGGATCCGGGACACAGTTTACTAACTATGGCTACACCTTC
TRBJ1-1,NA,TRBV19,once,CASRRESSTEAFF,TGTGCCAGTAGGAGGGAATCGAGCACTGAAGCTTTCTTT
TRBJ2-1,NA,TRBV15,NA,CATSLRRASRDNEQFF,TGTGCCACCAGCTTACGGAGGGCTAGCCGCGACAATGAGCAGTTCTTC
TRBJ2-7,TRBD1,TRBV2,NA,CASAGTGGYEQYF,TGTGCCAGCGCCGGGACAGGGGGCTACGAGCAGTACTTC
TRBJ2-1,NA,TRBV12-3/TRBV12-4,NA,CASSGSWDEQFF,TGTGCCAGCAGTGGGAGCTGGGATGAGCAGTTCTTC
TRBJ1-5,NA,TRBV7-9,NA,CASSLADNQPQHF,TGTGCCAGCAGCTTAGCGGATAATCAGCCCCAGCATTTT
TRBJ2-7,TRBD1,TRBV18,NA,CASSPGVGQGSHEQYF,TGTGCCAGCTCACCGGGAGTGGGACAGGGATCCCACGAGCAGTACTTC
TRBJ1-5,NA,TRBV18,NA,CASSRQGNQPQHF,TGTGCCAGCTCACGACAGGGCAATCAGCCCCAGCATTTT
TRBJ1-6,NA,TRBV4-3,NA,CASSQTWLGSPLHF,TGCGCCAGCAGCCAAACCTGGTTAGGGTCACCCCTCCACTTT
TRBJ2-3,NA,TRBV9,NA,CASTRWGAGTDTQYF,TGTGCCAGCACCCGGTGGGGGGCTGGGACAGATACGCAGTATTTT
TRBJ1-2,NA,TRBV19,NA,CASSWGRFTYGYTF,TGTGCCAGTAGTTGGGGCAGATTTACCTATGGCTACACCTTC
TRBJ1-5,TRBD1,TRBV6-2/TRBV6-3,NA,CASSPGGKDNQPQHF,TGTGCCAGCAGTCCAGGGGGAAAAGACAATCAGCCCCAGCATTTT
TRBJ2-3,TRBD2,TRBV9,NA,CASSVGLAGGGTSTDTQYF,TGTGCCAGCAGCGTAGGCCTAGCGGGGGGAGGTACAAGCACAGATACGCAGTATTTT
TRBJ1-2,TRBD1,TRBV18,NA,CASFDRGSDGYTF,TGTGCCAGCTTCGACAGGGGGAGTGATGGCTACACCTTC
TRBJ2-3,TRBD1,TRBV18,NA,CASSPGQGATDTQYF,TGTGCCAGCTCACCGGGACAGGGGGCTACAGATACGCAGTATTTT
TRBJ2-2,TRBD2,TRBV19,NA,CASSSPSGRANTGELFF,TGTGCCAGTAGTAGCCCTAGCGGGAGGGCCAACACCGGGGAGCTGTTTTTT
TRBJ2-3,NA,TRBV9,NA,CASSPEGLVTDTQYF,TGTGCCAGCAGCCCTGAGGGCCTAGTCACAGATACGCAGTATTTT
TRBJ1-1,NA,TRBV6-6,NA,CASSYEGVNTEAFF,TGTGCCAGCAGTTACGAAGGGGTGAACACTGAAGCTTTCTTT
TRBJ1-1,NA,TRBV24-1,NA,CATSDPTWRAFF,TGTGCCACCAGTGACCCGACATGGAGAGCTTTCTTT
TRBJ1-1,TRBD1,TRBV27,NA,CASSPERTGLTWGMNTEAFF,TGTGCCAGCAGTCCCGAGCGGACAGGGCTAACCTGGGGGATGAACACTGAAGCTTTCTTT
TRBJ1-2,NA,TRBV6-5,NA,CARLANYGYTF,TGTGCCAGACTAGCTAACTATGGCTACACCTTC
TRBJ2-4,TRBD1,TRBV19,NA,CASSAPGQRKNIQYF,TGTGCCAGTAGTGCCCCGGGACAGAGAAAAAACATTCAGTACTTC
TRBJ2-5,TRBD2,TRBV5-8,NA,CASRPGLAVKTQYF,TGTGCCAGCAGGCCTGGACTAGCGGTGAAGACCCAGTACTTC
TRBJ2-1,TRBD2,TRBV11-3,NA,CASSLELAAMSGEQFF,TGTGCCAGCAGCTTAGAGCTAGCGGCAATGTCGGGAGAGCAGTTCTTC
TRBJ1-3,TRBD1,TRBV16,NA,CASSRLTGLGNTIYF,TGTGCCAGCAGCCGTCTGACAGGGTTGGGAAACACCATATATTTT
TRBJ2-7,NA,TRBV2,NA,CASCLNAYEQYF,TGTGCCAGCTGTTTGAATGCTTACGAGCAGTACTTC
TRBJ2-5,TRBD2,TRBV2,NA,CATAGLVKGETQYF,TGTGCCACCGCGGGACTAGTAAAAGGAGAGACCCAGTACTTC
TRBJ2-1,NA,TRBV18,NA,CASSPQGEQFF,TGTGCCAGCTCACCTCAGGGTGAGCAGTTCTTC
TRBJ2-1,TRBD2,TRBV13,NA,CASSPDGTSGGYNEQFF,TGTGCCAGCAGCCCCGATGGGACTAGCGGGGGGTACAATGAGCAGTTCTTC
TRBJ1-1,NA,TRBV30,NA,CAWSFDSYTEAFF,TGTGCCTGGAGTTTTGACAGCTACACTGAAGCTTTCTTT
TRBJ1-1,NA,TRBV28,NA,CASSFAETGNTEAFF,TGTGCCAGCAGTTTCGCTGAGACAGGGAACACTGAAGCTTTCTTT
TRBJ1-2,NA,TRBV10-2,NA,CASANRESYTF,TGCGCCAGTGCAAACAGGGAAAGCTACACCTTC
TRBJ1-1,NA,TRBV6-5,once,CATTFRSNTEAFF,TGTGCCACAACCTTTAGATCGAACACTGAAGCTTTCTTT
TRBJ2-1,TRBD2,TRBV18,once,CASSPKRGDEQFF,TGTGCCAGCTCACCTAAGCGGGGGGATGAGCAGTTCTTC
TRBJ1-4,TRBD1,TRBV7-2,NA,CASSLLRTGTEKLFF,TGTGCCAGCAGCTTATTGCGGACAGGGACTGAAAAACTGTTTTTT
TRBJ1-1,NA,TRBV19,NA,CASSTNMQVNTEAFF,TGTGCCAGTAGTACGAATATGCAGGTAAACACTGAAGCTTTCTTT
TRBJ2-7,TRBD1,TRBV11-2,NA,CASSVTGTGYEQYF,TGTGCCAGCAGCGTCACCGGGACAGGGTACGAGCAGTACTTC
TRBJ1-1,NA,TRBV5-6,NA,CASSLDGQMNTEAFF,TGTGCCAGCAGCTTGGACGGCCAAATGAACACTGAAGCTTTCTTT
TRBJ1-6,TRBD1,TRBV5-1,once,CASSLGPTGQESPLHF,TGCGCCAGCAGCTTGGGGCCGACAGGGCAGGAGTCACCCCTCCACTTT
TRBJ1-5,TRBD1,TRBV9,NA,CASSPGQGGSNQPQHF,TGTGCCAGCAGCCCCGGACAGGGGGGCTCTAATCAGCCCCAGCATTTT
TRBJ2-6,NA,TRBV5-4,NA,CASSLVYSGANVLTF,TGTGCCAGCAGCCTTGTCTACTCTGGGGCCAACGTCCTGACTTTC
TRBJ2-7,NA,TRBV7-9,NA,CASSPEGLRGTYEQYF,TGTGCCAGCAGCCCCGAGGGACTTCGGGGAACCTACGAGCAGTACTTC
TRBJ1-2,NA,TRBV19,NA,CASSPGTHVGYTF,TGTGCCAGTAGTCCAGGTACTCATGTCGGCTACACCTTC
TRBJ1-2,NA,TRBV7-9,NA,CASSYTVGSHGYTF,TGTGCCAGCAGCTACACGGTAGGGAGTCATGGCTACACCTTC
TRBJ1-4,NA,TRBV4-1,NA,CASSQVSRPNEKLFF,TGCGCCAGCAGCCAAGTATCCAGGCCGAATGAAAAACTGTTTTTT
TRBJ2-2,TRBD1,TRBV24-1,NA,CATKSTGTGGTGELFF,TGTGCCACTAAATCAACCGGGACAGGGGGCACCGGGGAGCTGTTTTTT
TRBJ1-2,TRBD1,TRBV4-1,NA,CASSPQVETGLYGYTF,TGCGCCAGCAGCCCCCAGGTTGAGACAGGGCTTTATGGCTACACCTTC
TRBJ2-3,TRBD2,TRBV27,NA,CASSLGRGVYF,TGTGCCAGCAGTCTGGGGAGGGGTGTGTATTTT